This TCR beta chain comes out of a study of blood T cell repertoires in COVID-19 (dated by TCRdb to 2019 to 2021). General notes on the study: Samples covering the acute and convalescent phases of COVID-19 were provided by collaborators in the United States, Italy and Spain. The material from the prospective study consisted of cDNA or gDNA derived from T cells, B-cell-depleted T cells, or PBMCs. The dataset comprised deeply sampled blood TCRbeta repertoires from subjects exposed to, actively infected with, or recovered from COVID-19. The repertoires were released in a freely available public database intended as a resource for research on the immune response to SARS-CoV-2. The samples were drawn from the first 160 participants of the ongoing ImmuneRACE study and from 950 to 1,500 subjects provided by 6 global collaborators. Sample metadata almost always included a de-identified subject ID, COVID-19 status, age in years and sex. Where HLA class I and class II types were available, the types were taken from metadata supplied by the sample provider, not from assay-based typing.

Trimming removed 6 bases from V and 8 bases from J, leaving 7 bases between the germline ends. Looking up the germline V gene yields CDR1 SQVTM and CDR2 ANQGSEA. The CDR3 runs 10 residues from the cysteine to the phenylalanine. CDR3 DNA is the only sequence kept; it has 30 bases, read in frame from the first base. Participants in the prospective study were aged about 18 to 95 years, lived in 20 to 30 United States geographic areas, and enrolled through a virtual design. In the prospective study, cohorts were assigned on the basis of participant-reported clinical history obtained from a screening survey and a study questionnaire. ImmuneRACE Cohort 3 recovered participants were defined by two consecutive negative NP/OP PCR tests, healthcare professional clearance, or symptom resolution. Mobile phlebotomists in the prospective study collected whole blood, serum and a nasopharyngeal or oropharyngeal swab from every participant. Over a 2-month period, participants in the prospective study had the option of providing additional blood draws and questionnaires. Before DNA extraction, prospective study blood samples were shipped either frozen or at room temperature.

Points on this clone: Its antigen remains undetermined. Base qualities are not at hand, and no much larger clone is one base apart.

General findings and caveats noted by the study authors: The quantity of clinical and demographic metadata differed by source and by participant and was supplied without curation.

TCRbeta CDR3 regions were amplified from genomic DNA using the immunoSEQ Assay, a bias-controlled multiplex PCR. The original methods were these. Nucleated cell counts per sample were estimated from amplification of reference gene primers within the assay. To quantify the absolute abundance of each unique TCRbeta CDR3 rearrangement, sequence reads were collapsed and filtered. For each sample, productive Simpson clonality was calculated as the square root of Simpson's diversity index across productive rearrangements. What TCRdb holds here is the immuneACCESS table cut down to in-frame rearrangements. Part of the clones is not present; checked against another copy, under half of the missing clones reflect an unresolved V gene, and the others are unexplained. Clonal size and the V and J genes are those of that table, whereas D and trimming came from the DNA. This sample is represented by around 400,000 clones; under 90% of them were singletons. The ten largest clones add up to about 1.7% of the sample.

The chain employs TRBV29-1 and TRBJ1-4; TRBD1 could be the D gene, as 6 bases match. Sequencing used PBMCs or T cells enriched from blood (not recorded which). This sequence originates from a woman aged 25 to 39 who had recovered from COVID-19. The DNA sequence follows: TGCAGCGTAGGGACAGAAAAACTGTTTTTT. Its translation reads: CSVGTEKLFF.